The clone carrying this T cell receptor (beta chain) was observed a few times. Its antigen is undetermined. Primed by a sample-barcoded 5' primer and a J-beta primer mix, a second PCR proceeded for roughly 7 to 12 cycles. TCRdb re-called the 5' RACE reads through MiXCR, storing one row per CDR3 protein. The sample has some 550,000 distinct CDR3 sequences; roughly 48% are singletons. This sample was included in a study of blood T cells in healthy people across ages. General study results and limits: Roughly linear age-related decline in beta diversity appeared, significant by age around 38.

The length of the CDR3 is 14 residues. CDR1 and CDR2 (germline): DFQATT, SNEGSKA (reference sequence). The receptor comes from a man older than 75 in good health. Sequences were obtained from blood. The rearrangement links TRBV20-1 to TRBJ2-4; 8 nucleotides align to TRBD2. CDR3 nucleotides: TGCTCCTCCCCTGAGGCGGGGGGCAAAAACATTCAGTACTTC. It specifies CSSPEAGGKNIQYF.